Presented here are 22 T cell receptor beta chains from one specimen sequenced in a study of blood T cells in healthy people across ages. For the second PCR, which ran for 7 to 11 cycles, a sample-barcoded 5' primer and a J-beta primer mix were used. MiXCR, run by TCRdb on the 5' RACE reads, gives a single entry per CDR3 protein. Of roughly 830,000 distinct CDR3 sequences listed, under 80% are singletons. The source material was blood. These receptors came from a man under 40 in good health.

There are a few counts of this clonotype. The V call is TRBV12-3 or TRBV12-4, the J call TRBJ2-7; no clear D gene. The CDR3 runs 13 residues. Trimming took 1 base from V and 4 from J, leaving 8 bases between them. CDR3 bases: TGTGCCAGCAGTTTAGGGGCGGCGTACGAGCAGTACTTC. Translation gives CASSLGAAYEQYF.

The V and J genes are TRBV4-3 and TRBJ2-3; tentatively, D is TRBD2 (6 bases). The CDR3 loop spans 14 amino acids. From germline, CDR1 is LGHNA and CDR2 YSLEER. Trimming took 4 bases from V and 1 from J, leaving 9 bases between them. CDR3 residues: CASSRDSRTDTQYF. CDR3 in DNA: TGCGCCAGCAGCCGGGACTCCCGCACAGATACGCAGTATTTT.

V and J are TRBV9 and TRBJ2-3; perhaps TRBD2 as D (6 bases). The CDR3 runs 14 residues. V lost 4 bases, J lost 3 bases, and 12 bases lay in between. Germline V gene sequence: CDR1 SGDLS, CDR2 YYNGEE. The CDR3 loop is CASSPPAGTDTQYF. In DNA form, the CDR3 reads TGTGCCAGCAGCCCACCGGCGGGGACAGATACGCAGTATTTT.

The chain uses TRBV6-5 and TRBJ2-1, with D perhaps matching TRBD2 (7 bases). The CDR3 has 15 residues. The ends were cut back, 2 bases at V and 4 bases at J, with 12 bases in the middle. Germline V gives CDR1 MNHEY, CDR2 SVGAGI. CDR3 residues: CASSYGRGAYNEQFF. As DNA, the CDR3 is TGTGCCAGCAGTTACGGACGGGGGGCTTACAATGAGCAGTTCTTC.

The chain carries TRBV11-2 and TRBJ2-7; D gene uncertain. Trimming pared 3 bases from V and 0 bases from J, leaving 9 bases between. The CDR3 extends over 14 amino acids. CDR1 and CDR2 (germline): SGHAT, FQNNGV. The CDR3 here is CASSFGVTSYEQYF. CDR3 coding DNA: TGTGCCAGCAGCTTTGGGGTTACCTCCTACGAGCAGTACTTC.

This chain uses TRBV28 with TRBJ2-1, with D unclear. Trimming removed 5 bases from V and 7 bases from J, with 12 bases in between. The CDR3 extends over 13 amino acids. The germline V gene has CDR1 MDHEN and CDR2 SYDVKM. DNA for the CDR3: TGTGCCAGCAGTGTACCCCGTCTGAATGAGCAGTTCTTC. Translation gives CASSVPRLNEQFF.

V and J are TRBV3-1 and TRBJ2-4; TRBD1 aligns across 7 bases. This CDR3 is built from 14 residues. CDR1 and CDR2 (germline): LGHDT, YNNKEL (reference sequence). The J segment lost 6 bases and the V segment lost 2 bases, leaving 4 bases of the junction unmatched. The CDR3 sequence is CASSQSSGGNIQYF. In DNA, the CDR3 is TGTGCCAGCAGCCAATCGTCAGGGGGAAACATTCAGTACTTC.

In its sample, this clonotype was seen a few times. The rearrangement uses TRBV15 and TRBJ2-3, with D possibly TRBD2 on 6 matching bases. CDR3 length equals 17 residues. Trimming pared 2 bases from V and 2 bases from J, leaving 17 bases between. Germline loops: CDR1 LNHNV, CDR2 YYDKDF (reference sequence). CDR3 bases: TGTGCCACCAGCAGACCTCCTGTGGGGGGACCCACAGATACGCAGTATTTT. It yields the protein CATSRPPVGGPTDTQYF.

The J gene is TRBJ2-7, the V gene TRBV4-2; TRBD2 agrees at 7 bases. The V segment lost 8 bases and the J segment 6 bases; nucleotides outside the gene matches: 10. The V gene's germline CDR1 is LGHNA and CDR2 YNFKEQ. This CDR3 spans 13 amino acids. CDR3 region: CASGAVRTSEQYF. The DNA for the CDR3 is TGTGCCAGCGGGGCAGTGAGGACTAGCGAGCAGTACTTC.

J is TRBJ1-5 and V is TRBV6-5, with D perhaps matching TRBD1 (6 bases). Germline V gene lookup returns CDR1 MNHEY and CDR2 SVGAGI. The ends were cut back, 6 bases at V and 7 bases at J, with 19 bases in the middle. This CDR3 contains 15 residues. The CDR3 region has the DNA TGTGCCAGCAGCCCCCGCGCTACAGGGCAACAGCCCCAGCATTTT. This sequence encodes CASSPRATGQQPQHF.

This clonotype was counted between two and nine times. The CDR3 here is CASSLEGDSNTDTQYF. CDR3 in DNA: TGCGCCAGCAGCTTGGAGGGGGACAGTAACACAGATACGCAGTATTTT. The chain uses TRBV5-1 and TRBJ2-3; 7 bases align to TRBD1. V lost 0 bases and J lost 2; bases outside the gene matches: 6. Germline CDR1 SGHRS, CDR2 YFSETQ. This CDR3 has 16 amino acids.

The chain has TRBV20-1 and TRBJ2-3, with TRBD2 identical over 7 bases. This CDR3 is built from 14 residues. V was clipped by 6 bases and J by 4 bases; unmatched bases: 10. Germline V lookup: CDR1 DFQATT, CDR2 SNEGSKA (reference sequence). The CDR3 here is CSASDPSGPDTQYF. As DNA, the CDR3 is TGCAGTGCCAGCGACCCTAGCGGCCCAGATACGCAGTATTTT.

The chain employs TRBV9 and TRBJ2-1; D unclear. The CDR3 has 14 residues. V lost 3 bases, J lost 8 bases, and 15 bases lay in between. CDR1 and CDR2 from the germline V gene are SGDLS and YYNGEE. This CDR3 reads CASSASGPRDEQFF. The CDR3 DNA reads TGTGCCAGCAGCGCTTCCGGGCCTAGAGATGAGCAGTTCTTC.

The chain recombines TRBV6-6 with TRBJ1-6, with TRBD1 matching 7 bases. V lost 2 bases and J lost 8; bases outside the gene matches: 6. Germline V lookup: CDR1 MNHNY, CDR2 SVGAGI (reference sequence). The CDR3 loop spans 15 amino acids. CDR3 region: CASSYGQAGDSPLHF. CDR3 bases: TGTGCCAGCAGTTACGGACAGGCGGGGGATTCACCCCTCCACTTT.

The V gene is TRBV7-8, the J gene TRBJ1-2, with 7 bases identical to TRBD1. Germline V gene lookup returns CDR1 SGHVS and CDR2 FQNEAQ. The CDR3 is 15 amino acids. The J segment lost 5 bases and the V segment lost 4 bases, leaving 10 bases of the junction unmatched. This CDR3 is CASSWEGAQVYGYTF. CDR3 sequence (DNA): TGTGCCAGCAGCTGGGAGGGGGCGCAAGTTTATGGCTACACCTTC.

This clonotype was observed a single time. The chain links TRBV5-1 to TRBJ2-3, with D possibly being TRBD1 (6 bases). This CDR3 spans 16 amino acids. Germline CDR1 and CDR2: SGHRS and YFSETQ. V lost 0 bases to trimming and J lost 0 bases, with 11 bases between them. The DNA of the CDR3 is TGCGCCAGCAGCTTGGGTGGACAGACTAGCACAGATACGCAGTATTTT. Protein sequence: CASSLGGQTSTDTQYF.

Of note for this clonotype: The junction departs from germline at one end; a sequencing error may be responsible. The chain recombines TRBV7-3 with TRBJ2-7; 8 nucleotides match TRBD1. The end of the DNA aligns better with TRBJ2-5, so the J call may be wrong. Germline CDR1 reads SGHTA; CDR2 reads FQGTGA. The CDR3 is 15 amino acids. Written as DNA, the CDR3 is TGTGCCGGCAGCTTATCAGGGGGCTGGGGAGAGACCCAGTACTTC. Translating it yields CAGSLSGGWGETQYF.

This chain joins TRBV10-3 and TRBJ2-7, with no clear D. V was trimmed by 3 bases and J by 2 bases, leaving 17 bases between them. Germline assignment: CDR1 ENHRY and CDR2 SYGVKD. The CDR3 runs to 16 residues. In nucleotides, the CDR3 is TGTGCCATCAGTGATTGGGGAATCGACGGAACCTACGAGCAGTACTTC. As protein: CAISDWGIDGTYEQYF.

The V call is TRBV11-3, the J call TRBJ2-3, with 7 bases aligning to TRBD2. Germline V CDR1 and CDR2: SGHNT, YENEEA. The CDR3 runs 15 residues. V dropped 2 bases and J dropped 8; count of bases not matched to a gene: 10. CDR3 nucleotides: TGTGCCAGCAGCTTATATGCTACTAGCGCCTCTACGCAGTATTTT. Translated: CASSLYATSASTQYF.

There are a few counts of this clonotype. This chain joins TRBV20-1 and TRBJ2-4; 9 bases align to TRBD1. Judging by the DNA end, TRBJ2-7 fits better; the J call may be wrong. Germline assignment: CDR1 DFQATT and CDR2 SNEGSKA (reference sequence). The CDR3 totals 13 residues. The CDR3: CSAGGQGLREQYF. In DNA form, the CDR3 reads TGCAGTGCTGGGGGACAGGGTCTTCGCGAGCAGTACTTC.

The chain carries TRBV20-1 and TRBJ1-2; D is possibly TRBD1 (5 bases). Germline loops: CDR1 DFQATT, CDR2 SNEGSKA (reference sequence). Trimming shortened V by 5 bases and J by 3 bases, and 13 bases separated the two germline ends. The CDR3 has 13 residues. The CDR3 DNA follows: TGCAGTGCTGTCGGGACGGCAGACTATGGCTACACCTTC. It encodes CSAVGTADYGYTF.

This clonotype was detected a few times. This rearrangement joins TRBV7-6 to TRBJ2-7; 10 bases agree with TRBD1. Germline V gene lookup returns CDR1 SGHVS and CDR2 FNYEAQ. The CDR3 is 18 amino acids. The ends lost 5 bases at V and 0 bases at J; junction bases unmatched: 13. CDR3: CASSGPLRTGGSSYEQYF. For the CDR3, the DNA is TGTGCCAGCAGCGGCCCCCTAAGGACAGGGGGTTCCTCCTACGAGCAGTACTTC.